This entry lists 27 T cell receptor beta chains sequenced from one sample in a study of cytomegalovirus exposure and HLA in healthy donors. The PCR used 60 Vbeta and 13 Jbeta primers. TCRdb keeps only in-frame clones here, not all; method: immunoSEQ multiplex PCR. The repertoire has 120,000 to 150,000 clones, over 80% of them found once; the top ten carry over 1%. The source material was PBMCs. All receptors come from a female donor in good health and CMV-seronegative.

The rearrangement links TRBV19 to TRBJ2-1; TRBD1 aligns across 10 bases. The V gene end was trimmed by 6 bases and the J gene end by 8 bases; junction bases not matched to a gene: 16. CDR3 size: 17 residues. Germline values: CDR1 LNHDA, CDR2 SQIVND (reference sequence). CDR3 DNA sequence: TGTGCCAGTAGCATCCCTAGGGCCCGGGACAGGGGACATGAGCAGTTCTTC. Amino acid sequence: CASSIPRARDRGHEQFF.

V usage is TRBV28 and J usage is TRBJ2-5, with 8 bases that match TRBD2. The germline V gene encodes CDR1 MDHEN and CDR2 SYDVKM. The junction had 9 bases not matched to a gene; V was cut back by 5 bases and J by 4 bases. CDR3 size: 15 residues. The CDR3 nucleotides are TGTGCCAGCAGTCTCCCGGGACTAGTAGGAGAGACCCAGTACTTC. It specifies CASSLPGLVGETQYF.

The gene calls are TRBV27 and TRBJ1-4; D remains unclear. This CDR3 region has 15 residues. CDR1 MNHEY and CDR2 SMNVEV come from the germline V gene (reference sequence). The V end lost 3 bases, the J end lost 3 bases, and 11 bases lay between the germline ends. The CDR3 coding sequence is TGTGCCAGCAGTTTGGGAGGGTATCCTAATGAAAAACTGTTTTTT. Protein: CASSLGGYPNEKLFF.

This rearrangement joins TRBV18 to TRBJ2-6, with D hard to call. Trimming shortened V by 2 bases and J by 2 bases, and 10 bases separated the two germline ends. The CDR3 is 16 residues long. CDR1 and CDR2 (germline): KGHSH, LQKENI. Written as DNA, the CDR3 is TGTGCCAGCTCACCAGAGTCCGTAGCTGGGGCCAACGTCCTGACTTTC. Its protein is CASSPESVAGANVLTF.

The rearrangement joins TRBV4-1 to TRBJ2-3; no clear D gene. The V and J ends lost 1 base and 6 bases respectively, with 8 bases between them. The length of the CDR3 is 13 residues. Germline V gene lookup returns CDR1 MGHRA and CDR2 YSYEKL. DNA of the CDR3: TGCGCCAGCAGCCAAGTTCAGGCCGATACGCAGTATTTT. It translates to CASSQVQADTQYF.

This chain uses TRBV6-5 with TRBJ2-1; D unresolved. Germline CDR1 MNHEY, CDR2 SVGAGI. The CDR3 loop spans 13 amino acids. V shed 0 bases and J shed 6 bases, with 6 bases lying between them. CDR3 bases: TGTGCCAGCAGTTACTCTGCTAGCAATGAGCAGTTCTTC. It codes for CASSYSASNEQFF.

The chain combines TRBV15 with TRBJ2-4; tentative D call: TRBD2 (5 bases). Between the trimmed V and J ends, which lost 5 bases and 7 bases, there was a span of 15 bases. The CDR3 has 14 residues. Germline-derived CDR1 and CDR2 are LNHNV and YYDKDF (reference sequence). CDR3 DNA sequence: TGTGCCACCAGCCCCGATCGGGGTCCCAACATTCAGTACTTC. Its translation is CATSPDRGPNIQYF.

J is TRBJ1-4 and V is TRBV7-8; D is possibly TRBD1 (6 bases). CDR3 length equals 15 residues. V dropped 4 bases and J dropped 4 bases, with 13 bases sitting between them. The germline CDR1 and CDR2 sequences are SGHVS and FQNEAQ. As DNA, the CDR3 is TGTGCCAGCAGCTCCTACGGGACACTTAATGAAAAACTGTTTTTT. Its protein product is CASSSYGTLNEKLFF.

The chain joins TRBV29-1 to TRBJ2-3, with 8 bases aligning to TRBD2. The CDR3 runs 17 residues. Germline lookup yields CDR1 SQVTM and CDR2 ANQGSEA. The V gene end was trimmed by 2 bases and the J gene end by 4 bases; junction bases not matched to a gene: 14. CDR3 amino acids: CSVEPVGAGGTSDTQYF. CDR3 bases: TGCAGCGTTGAACCTGTCGGGGCGGGAGGCACCTCAGATACGCAGTATTTT.

The CDR3 coding sequence is TGTGCCACCAGCAGAGAACTAGCGGGAGAGACCCAGTACTTC. Its protein is CATSRELAGETQYF. The J gene is TRBJ2-5, the V gene TRBV15, with TRBD2 matching over 9 bases. CDR3 size: 14 residues. V trimming: 0 bases; J trimming: 4 bases; junction bases outside the gene matches: 0. Looked up from germline, CDR1 is LNHNV and CDR2 is YYDKDF (reference sequence).

This clone was picked up one time. The rearrangement uses TRBV2 and TRBJ2-7; 9 positions match TRBD2. V trimming: 7 bases; J trimming: 6 bases; junction bases outside the gene matches: 13. CDR3 length: 15 residues. From germline, CDR1 is SNHLY and CDR2 FYNNEI. The DNA for the CDR3 is TGTGCCAGCATCGCCCCACTAGCGGGTCTTATCGAGCAGTACTTC. Translated: CASIAPLAGLIEQYF.

This clone has just a few counts. V gene TRBV7-2 combines with J gene TRBJ2-3; D is unresolved. The CDR3 extends over 12 amino acids. The germline gives CDR1 SGHTA, CDR2 FQGNSA. V lost 0 bases and J lost 7, with 5 bases in between. The CDR3 DNA follows: TGTGCCAGCAGCTTAGCGGGCCATACGCAGTATTTT. This gives the protein CASSLAGHTQYF.

CDR3 sequence: CASSLAVTEAFF. CDR3 nucleotide sequence: TGTGCCAGCAGTTTGGCAGTAACTGAAGCTTTCTTT. The V call is TRBV28, the J call TRBJ1-1; D is uncertain. This CDR3 contains 12 residues. Germline lookup yields CDR1 MDHEN and CDR2 SYDVKM. With 3 bases removed from V and 5 bases from J, the gap between germline ends came to 7 bases.

In this sample, this clone turned up once. The J gene is TRBJ2-3, the V gene TRBV29-1; 8 nucleotides match TRBD2. The V gene end was trimmed by 6 bases and the J gene end by 2 bases; junction bases not matched to a gene: 10. The CDR3 is made up of 15 amino acids. From germline, CDR1 is SQVTM and CDR2 ANQGSEA. The CDR3 is CSVVLAGGNTDTQYF. DNA of the CDR3: TGCAGCGTGGTTCTGGCGGGAGGAAACACAGATACGCAGTATTTT.

The V and J genes are TRBV21-1 and TRBJ2-7; TRBD1 is taken as the D call from the table, unchecked against the DNA. TRBV21-1 counts as a pseudogene. The CDR3 is 16 residues long. CDR3 residues: CASSKDSPRDSYEQYF. CDR3 DNA sequence: TGTGCCAGCAGCAAAGACTCTCCACGGGACAGCTACGAGCAGTACTTC.

The chain joins TRBV28 to TRBJ2-4; D might be TRBD1 (6 bases). The germline V and J ends were trimmed by 5 bases and 6 bases, with 11 bases remaining between them. The germline V gene has CDR1 MDHEN and CDR2 SYDVKM. The CDR3 is made up of 13 amino acids. The CDR3 coding sequence is TGTGCCAGCAGTCCCGGACAGCTAAACATTCAGTACTTC. Protein product: CASSPGQLNIQYF.

This clone came up once. This chain joins TRBV28 and TRBJ1-5, with a weak D call TRBD1 (6 bases). This CDR3 spans 14 amino acids. Germline CDR1 MDHEN, CDR2 SYDVKM. Deletions cut 3 bases from V and 2 bases from J, with 8 bases between. The CDR3 bases are TGTGCCAGCAGTTTTCGGACAGGCAATCAGCCCCAGCATTTT. Its protein product is CASSFRTGNQPQHF.

The V call is TRBV5-1, the J call TRBJ2-7; a possible D gene is TRBD1 (6 bases). Germline V gene data show CDR1 as SGHRS and CDR2 as YFSETQ. The CDR3 runs 13 residues. V was pared by 2 bases and J by 2 bases, with 8 bases between. The CDR3 DNA reads TGCGCCAGCAGCTTCGACAGGCCCTACGAGCAGTACTTC. The encoded protein is CASSFDRPYEQYF.

The rearrangement joins TRBV27 to TRBJ1-5; tentative D call: TRBD1 (5 bases). Germline V gives CDR1 MNHEY, CDR2 SMNVEV (reference sequence). Trimming shortened V by 3 bases and J by 5 bases, and 8 bases separated the two germline ends. The CDR3 runs 13 residues. CDR3 nucleotide sequence: TGTGCCAGCAGTTTTGGGGGGGATCAGCCCCAGCATTTT. It codes for CASSFGGDQPQHF.

The chain is built from TRBV29-1 and TRBJ2-1; possible D gene TRBD1, 6 bases. In germline, CDR1 is SQVTM, CDR2 ANQGSEA. The V gene lost 4 bases and the J gene lost 15 bases, with 16 bases spanning the gap. CDR3 length: 11 residues. CDR3 coding DNA: TGCAGCGTTGCAGGGGCGCAAAGGTGGTTCTTC. Translated, it gives CSVAGAQRWFF.

The CDR3 DNA sequence: TGCGCCAGCAGCTTGTGGGGAGGTGGGACTGAAGCTTTCTTT. This codes for CASSLWGGGTEAFF. The rearrangement links TRBV5-1 to TRBJ1-1; D remains ambiguous. The germline gives CDR1 SGHRS, CDR2 YFSETQ. The CDR3 runs to 14 residues. The ends were cut back, 1 base at V and 5 bases at J, with 12 bases in the middle.

The chain employs TRBV28 and TRBJ2-7; no clear D. Germline CDR1 is MDHEN and CDR2 is SYDVKM. This CDR3 comprises 10 residues. The V and J ends lost 6 bases and 3 bases respectively, with 3 bases between them. This chain's CDR3 is CASSNYEQYF. As DNA, the CDR3 is TGTGCCAGCAGCAACTACGAGCAGTACTTC.

V and J are TRBV25-1 and TRBJ2-2, with TRBD1 identical over 10 bases. The CDR3 loop spans 17 amino acids. Germline V gives CDR1 MGHDK, CDR2 SYGVNS. Losses at the gene ends were 3 bases for V and 2 bases for J; bases not matched to a gene: 6. The CDR3 sequence is CASSDIGQGVNTGELFF. The CDR3 DNA follows: TGTGCCAGCAGTGATATAGGACAGGGGGTTAACACCGGGGAGCTGTTTTTT.

The chain is built from TRBV6-5 and TRBJ2-1; 7 nucleotides agree with TRBD1. The CDR3 is 15 amino acids. V dropped 5 bases and J dropped 0; count of bases not matched to a gene: 4. CDR1 and CDR2 (germline): MNHEY, SVGAGI. CDR3: CASSLQGSSYNEQFF. The CDR3 DNA sequence: TGTGCCAGCAGTCTACAGGGGAGCTCCTACAATGAGCAGTTCTTC.

This clone was counted once. The rearrangement joins TRBV27 to TRBJ1-5; the D is unclear. Germline V CDR1 and CDR2: MNHEY, SMNVEV (reference sequence). The V end was cut by 4 bases, the J end by 0 bases, with 4 bases between. There are 13 residues in the CDR3. CDR3 coding DNA: TGTGCCAGCAGTTCAGATAGCAATCAGCCCCAGCATTTT. Translated, it gives CASSSDSNQPQHF.

The chain combines TRBV6-6 with TRBJ2-1; 9 nucleotides line up with TRBD2. The germline V gene has CDR1 MNHNY and CDR2 SVGAGI (reference sequence). V lost 4 bases, J lost 9 bases, and 13 bases stayed unmatched. CDR3 length: 16 amino acids. CDR3 bases: TGTGCCAGCAGTTCCCTCGGGCGGGAGGGCCTTAGTGAGCAGTTCTTC. Translated: CASSSLGREGLSEQFF.

There are a few counts of this clone. The chain employs TRBV2 and TRBJ2-1, with 11 bases matching TRBD2. The CDR3 contains 15 residues. Germline V gene data show CDR1 as SNHLY and CDR2 as FYNNEI. Trimming removed 5 bases from V and 6 bases from J; junction bases left unmatched: 6. The DNA of the CDR3 is TGTGCCAGCAGTCTTGGACTAGCGGGTGGCAATGAGCAGTTCTTC. Protein sequence: CASSLGLAGGNEQFF.